This T cell receptor (beta chain) stems from a study of cytomegalovirus exposure and HLA in healthy donors. Study-level points and caveats: Analysis was carried out at a later point, and it linked a missense DCLRE1C variant to TCR beta V- and J-gene trimming. In a later analysis, specific HLA alleles were associated with around 17,000 TCR beta sequences at a 0.05 false discovery rate. Presence/absence analyses rested on an assumption that sequencing depth was roughly uniform across donors.

In the PCR, 60 Vbeta and 13 Jbeta primers were used. Generated by immunoSEQ multiplex PCR, the TCRdb table keeps only in-frame clones and is missing some. Among about 150,000 clones listed, around 74% were seen once. Germline V gene data show CDR1 as SGHNT and CDR2 as YYREEE (reference sequence). The CDR3 runs to 16 residues. This clone was found a few times. Its target is unknown. At one end, the junction sequence differs from germline, possibly due to a read error. Within the sample, other DNA sequences also encode this same CDR3. The specimen was PBMCs. This chain joins TRBV5-4 and TRBJ2-1, with D possibly being TRBD2 (5 bases). The sequence was obtained from a man aged 18 to 35 in good health and CMV-seronegative. CDR3 DNA: TGCGCCAGCAGCCAAGATGTGAGCGGTCGGACCAATGAGCAGTTCTTC. Translating gives CASSQDVSGRTNEQFF.